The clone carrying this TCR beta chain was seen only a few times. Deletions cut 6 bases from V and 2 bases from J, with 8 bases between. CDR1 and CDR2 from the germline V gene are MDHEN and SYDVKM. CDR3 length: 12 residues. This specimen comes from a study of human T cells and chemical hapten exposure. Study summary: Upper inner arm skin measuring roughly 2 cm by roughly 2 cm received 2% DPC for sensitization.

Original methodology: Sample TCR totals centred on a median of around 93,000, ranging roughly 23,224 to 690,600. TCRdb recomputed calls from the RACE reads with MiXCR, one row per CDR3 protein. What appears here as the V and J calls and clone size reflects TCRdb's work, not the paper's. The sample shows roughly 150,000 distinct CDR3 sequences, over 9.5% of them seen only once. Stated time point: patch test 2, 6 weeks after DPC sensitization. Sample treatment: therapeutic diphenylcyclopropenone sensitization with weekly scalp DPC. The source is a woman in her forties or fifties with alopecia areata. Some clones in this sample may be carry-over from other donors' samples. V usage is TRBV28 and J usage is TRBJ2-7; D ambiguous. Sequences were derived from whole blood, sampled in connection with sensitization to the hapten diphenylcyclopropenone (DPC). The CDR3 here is CASSVRPYEQYF. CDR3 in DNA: TGTGCCAGCAGCGTCAGACCCTACGAGCAGTACTTC. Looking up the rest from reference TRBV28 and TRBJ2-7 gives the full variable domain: DVKVTQSSRYLVKRTGEKVFLECVQDMDHENMFWYRQDPGLGLRLIYFSYDVKMKEKGDIPEGYSVSREKKERFSLILESASTNQTSMYLCASSVRPYEQYFGPGTRLTVT.